These T cell receptor beta chains were read from a single sample in a study of beta chain features in type 1 diabetes. The protocol was immunoSEQ multiplex PCR, while the TCRdb copy is restricted to in-frame clones and leaves out a portion. The table records 300,000 to 400,000 clones, less than 10% of them present only once. Sequencing was done on a sample of central memory CD4+ T cells from blood. The receptors shown here come from a woman younger than 35 in good health. The CDR3 runs from the conserved cysteine through the conserved F or W. Each record gives: J gene, D gene, V gene, clone size, CDR3 DNA, CDR3 protein. The D gene is left open where the match is weak. Clone size is shown for a subset of rows, as once, few, many or a class of expanded clone.

>TRBJ2-7|TRBD1|TRBV15|-
TGTGCCACCAGCATCGGGACAGCTTTGTACGAGCAGTACTTC
CATSIGTALYEQYF
>TRBJ1-5|-|TRBV28|few
TGTGCCAGCAGTATACATATGAGCAATCAGCCCCAGCATTTT
CASSIHMSNQPQHF
>TRBJ1-4|-|TRBV29-1|-
TGCAGCGTTCAGGGTAATGAAAAACTGTTTTTT
CSVQGNEKLFF
>TRBJ2-3|-|TRBV11-2|few
TGTGCCAGCAGCCGCGCTTACACAGATACGCAGTATTTT
CASSRAYTDTQYF
>TRBJ2-1|TRBD2|TRBV7-8|-
TGTGCCAGCAGCCCGAGGGGAGCGGGGTACAATGAGCAGTTCTTC
CASSPRGAGYNEQFF
>TRBJ2-2|-|TRBV15|-
TGTGCCACCAGCCTCGGGTGGGCCGGGGAGCTGTTTTTT
CATSLGWAGELFF
>TRBJ1-1|-|TRBV10-3|few
TGTGCCATCAGTTCTAACTCAAGGAACACTGAAGCTTTCTTT
CAISSNSRNTEAFF
>TRBJ1-3|-|TRBV29-1|-
TGCAGCGCTCGGGGAGGGACGAACTCTGGAAACACCATATATTTT
CSARGGTNSGNTIYF
>TRBJ2-1|TRBD1|TRBV5-1|few
TGCGCCAGCAGCTTGGACAGGGGGCATGATGAGCAGTTCTTC
CASSLDRGHDEQFF
>TRBJ2-1|-|TRBV2|-
TGTGCCAGCAGTGACTCCTCCATCTACAATGAGCAGTTCTTC
CASSDSSIYNEQFF
>TRBJ2-1|-|TRBV7-2|few
TGTGCCAGCAGCCAGATCCGGGGTTGGCAGTTCTTC
CASSQIRGWQFF
>TRBJ2-1|-|TRBV6-6|many
TGTGCCAGCAGTTACTTGGGGACGAACAATGAGCAGTTCTTC
CASSYLGTNNEQFF
>TRBJ2-7|TRBD2|TRBV7-9|few
TGTGCCAGCAGCTTATGGGGACTAGCAGACGAGCAGTACTTC
CASSLWGLADEQYF
>TRBJ1-4|-|TRBV4-1|-
TGCGCCAGCAGCCTAACAGACAGGCCAAATGAAAAACTGTTTTTT
CASSLTDRPNEKLFF
>TRBJ2-7|-|TRBV6-5|-
TGTGCCAGCAGGACGCCGGGACATGGGATGGACGAGCAGTACTTC
CASRTPGHGMDEQYF
>TRBJ1-6|TRBD1|TRBV5-1|-
TGCGCCAGCAGCTTGGTACAGGGGAATTCACCCCTCCACTTT
CASSLVQGNSPLHF
>TRBJ2-1|-|TRBV4-3|few
TGCGCCAGCAGCCAAGATAGAGGGAGGGAGCAGTTCTTC
CASSQDRGREQFF
>TRBJ1-2|-|TRBV28|few
TGTGCCAGCAGTTCTCGGGACCCCTATGGCTACACCTTC
CASSSRDPYGYTF
>TRBJ2-5|-|TRBV10-3|few
TGTGCCATCAGTGATTTCTCCAGGGACGAGACCCAGTACTTC
CAISDFSRDETQYF
>TRBJ1-2|-|TRBV20-1|few
TGCAGTGCTAGGGCCGTTTATGGCTACACCTTC
CSARAVYGYTF
>TRBJ2-1|-|TRBV28|few
TGTGCCAGCAGTCCCCAGGCCTACAATGAGCAGTTCTTC
CASSPQAYNEQFF
>TRBJ2-2|-|TRBV5-1|-
TGCGCCAGCAGCTTACTGACGTACACCGGGGAGCTGTTTTTT
CASSLLTYTGELFF